The clone carrying this TCR beta chain has a handful of counts. These data originate in a study of T-cell reconstitution after alpha-beta-depleted transplantation in children. V was trimmed by 0 bases and J by 8 bases, leaving 13 bases between them. The CDR3 extends over 15 amino acids. The germline CDR1 and CDR2 sequences are MNHEY and SVGAGI. The TCRbeta library was prepared with unique molecular identifiers. TCRdb used MiXCR to reprocess the PCR reads, holding one entry per CDR3 protein. The profile shows roughly 610,000 distinct CDR3 sequences, about 11% of them singletons. The sequence came from a human donor who donated a stem cell graft to a child with acute myeloid leukemia. Sequences were derived from PBMCs from the stem cell graft donor, sampled from the stem cell graft. The chain uses TRBV6-5 and TRBJ1-4, with a tentative D call TRBD1 (5 bases). The CDR3 region is CASSYSTGGMEKLFF. In nucleotides, the CDR3 is TGTGCCAGCAGTTACTCGACTGGGGGTATGGAAAAACTGTTTTTT.